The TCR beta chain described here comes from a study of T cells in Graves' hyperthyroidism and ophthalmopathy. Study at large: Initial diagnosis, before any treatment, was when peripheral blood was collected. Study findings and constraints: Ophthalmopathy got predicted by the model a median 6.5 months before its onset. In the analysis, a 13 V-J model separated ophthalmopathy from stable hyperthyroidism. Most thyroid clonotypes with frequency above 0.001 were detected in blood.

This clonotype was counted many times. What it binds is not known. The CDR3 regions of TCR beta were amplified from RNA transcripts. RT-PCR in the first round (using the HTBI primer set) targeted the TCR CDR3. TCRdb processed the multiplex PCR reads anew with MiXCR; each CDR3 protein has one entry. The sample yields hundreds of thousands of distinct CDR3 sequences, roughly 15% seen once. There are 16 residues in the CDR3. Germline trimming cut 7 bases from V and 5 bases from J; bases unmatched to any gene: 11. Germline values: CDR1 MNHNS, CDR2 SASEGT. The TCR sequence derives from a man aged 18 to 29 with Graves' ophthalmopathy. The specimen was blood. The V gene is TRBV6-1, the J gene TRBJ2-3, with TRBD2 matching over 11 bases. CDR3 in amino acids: CASNPTSGVGEDTQYF. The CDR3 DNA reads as TGTGCCAGCAACCCGACTAGCGGGGTGGGGGAAGATACGCAGTATTTT.